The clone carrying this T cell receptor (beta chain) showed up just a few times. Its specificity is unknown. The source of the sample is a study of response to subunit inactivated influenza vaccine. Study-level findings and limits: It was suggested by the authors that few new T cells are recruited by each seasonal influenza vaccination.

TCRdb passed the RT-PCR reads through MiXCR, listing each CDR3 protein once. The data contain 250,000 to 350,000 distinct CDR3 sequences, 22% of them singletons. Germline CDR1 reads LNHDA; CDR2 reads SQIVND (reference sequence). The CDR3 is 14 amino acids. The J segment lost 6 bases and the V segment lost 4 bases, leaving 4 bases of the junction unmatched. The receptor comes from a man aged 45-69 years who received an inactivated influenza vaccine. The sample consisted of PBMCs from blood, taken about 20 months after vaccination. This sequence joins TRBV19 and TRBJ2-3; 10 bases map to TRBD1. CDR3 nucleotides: TGTGCCAGTAGTAACCGGGACAGGGGTGATACGCAGTATTTT. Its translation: CASSNRDRGDTQYF.